This TCR beta chain came from a study of T-cell memory formation after mild COVID-19 (dated by TCRdb to 2020 to 2022). Background for the entire study: Most TCR sequence clusters were specific to one of the two donors. In a couple of donors, T-cell clones that expanded and contracted after mild COVID-19 were tracked by sequencing TCRalpha and TCRbeta repertoires over time. The cohort was made up of two young adult volunteers, one female and one male, who were previously healthy. The study at large found these results: Some responding clones were detected in pre-infection memory, which suggested that pre-existing cross-reactive memory T cells had joined the SARS-CoV-2 response. Contracting CD4+ clones appeared mostly in the CM and EM memory subsets, whereas CD8+ clones were enriched in EMRA. Balanced CD4/CD8 phenotypes were observed for clones contracting from day 15 to 85, whereas a bias towards CD4+ was observed for a second wave of clones expanding from day 15 to 37. The second-wave clones that peaked on day 37 were not confirmed to be SARS-CoV-2 specific. Only a couple of mild cases were covered in the study, and larger cohorts including severe cases with pre-infection samples were considered necessary.

PBMCs were isolated by Ficoll-Paque density gradient centrifugation. Its CDR3 holds 14 amino acids, cysteine through phenylalanine. Solely the CDR3 DNA is kept, with 42 bases framed from the first base. For CDR1 and CDR2, the germline V gene lists LGHNA and YSLEER. V loses 0 bases of germline sequence and J loses 6 bases, and the interval between the two ends is 12 bases. For sequencing, an Illumina NovaSeq 6000 was employed. Using 5'RACE with constant-segment primers, TCRalpha and TCRbeta cDNA libraries were constructed, with sample barcodes and unique molecular identifiers added in the process. Trizol reagent was used to extract RNA from every sample. Library amplification was performed in two PCR steps, and a second sample barcode and Illumina TruSeq adapters were introduced in the second step. Libraries were sequenced on an Illumina NovaSeq with 2 x 150 bp paired-end reads. The study's own analysis went as follows. Demultiplexing of reads and collapsing into UMI-guided consensus sequences were performed with migec v1.2.7. Using mixcr v2.1.11, UMI consensuses were aligned to TRA and TRB V and J templates and then assembled into clonotypes. Expanded or contracted clonotypes were those called significant by both edgeR and NoisET, with noise models trained on biological replicates. edgeR calls used a false discovery rate-adjusted p below 0.01 and a log2 fold-change threshold of 1. PCA with hierarchical clustering of max-normalized trajectories of the 1000 most abundant clonotypes was used as exploratory dynamics analysis. Separately sequenced CD4+ and CD8+ repertoires were used to assign the CD4 or CD8 phenotype of responding clones. Starting from the raw public reads, TCRdb applied fastp trimming at Q25, assembled clones with MiXCR and retained in-frame beta chains. Each CDR3 protein gets just one entry, which takes the most common genes and DNA from the rows behind it. TCRdb, rather than the study authors, made the V and J calls. This sample is represented by 410,000 or so distinct CDR3 sequences; about 22% of them were singletons. The top ten hold about 12% of the sample.

Comments on this clonotype: The specificity of this receptor is unknown. Base qualities are not provided; no much larger clone lies one nucleotide away.

This clonotype was obtained from an adult woman who had mild COVID-19 (a few samples of this study predate the infection). The sample titles of this study are shuffled in the database, so cell type and time point are left out; the donor was told from shared clones. The chain was built from TRBV4-3 and TRBJ2-7, with the D segment possibly TRBD1 or TRBD2, each aligning over 5 bases. Sequencing was done on a sample of PBMCs or a T cell subset sorted from them (not recorded which). CDR3 protein: CASSQELWGSEQYF. Here is the DNA: TGCGCCAGCAGCCAAGAACTCTGGGGGTCCGAGCAGTACTTC.